A single T cell receptor beta chain is shown here with its context. The entry originates in a study of blood T cell repertoires in COVID-19. Turning to the study itself: The United States, Italy and Spain supplied acute and convalescent COVID-19 samples.

Under the authors' procedure: The assay estimated nucleated cells by amplifying reference gene primers. The assay was immunoSEQ multiplex PCR, and TCRdb's table has in-frame clones only and misses some. V and J calls and clone size are given by that table; D and trimming were obtained from the DNA. The sample has 400,000 to 450,000 clones, around 86% seen once; the top ten hold approximately 1.5%. CDR3 length: 20 amino acids. Source material: peripheral blood. The J gene is TRBJ1-4, the V gene TRBV12-2; no DNA check was done on the table's D call, TRBD1. TRBV12-2 is tagged as a pseudogene. The TCR was taken from a woman aged 25-40 years with active or convalescent COVID-19. DNA for the CDR3: TGTGCAAGTCGCTTAGCGGATGGGACAGGGGGTGGGGAGACTAATGAAAAACTGTTTTTT. Protein: CASRLADGTGGGETNEKLFF.